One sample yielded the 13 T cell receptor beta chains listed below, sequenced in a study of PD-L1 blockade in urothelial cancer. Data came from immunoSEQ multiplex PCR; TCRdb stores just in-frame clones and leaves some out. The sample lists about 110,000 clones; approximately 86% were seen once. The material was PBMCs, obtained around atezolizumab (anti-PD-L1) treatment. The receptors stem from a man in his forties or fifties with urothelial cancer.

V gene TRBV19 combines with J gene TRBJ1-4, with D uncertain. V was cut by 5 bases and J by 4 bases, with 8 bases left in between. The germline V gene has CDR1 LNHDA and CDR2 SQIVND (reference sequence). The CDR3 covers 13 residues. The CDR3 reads CASSSGNNEKLFF. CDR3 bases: TGTGCCAGTAGTTCCGGGAATAATGAAAAACTGTTTTTT.

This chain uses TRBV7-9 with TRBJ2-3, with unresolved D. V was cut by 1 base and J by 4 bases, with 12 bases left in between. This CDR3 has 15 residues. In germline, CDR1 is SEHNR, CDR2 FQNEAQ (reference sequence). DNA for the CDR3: TGTGCCAGCAGCTTAGTAGAGAGTCTACCAGATACGCAGTATTTT. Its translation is CASSLVESLPDTQYF. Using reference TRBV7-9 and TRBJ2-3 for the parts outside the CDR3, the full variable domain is DTGVSQNPRHKITKRGQNVTFRCDPISEHNRLYWYRQTLGQGPEFLTYFQNEAQLEKSRLLSDRFSAERPKGSFSTLEIQRTEQGDSAMYLCASSLVESLPDTQYFGPGTRLTVL.

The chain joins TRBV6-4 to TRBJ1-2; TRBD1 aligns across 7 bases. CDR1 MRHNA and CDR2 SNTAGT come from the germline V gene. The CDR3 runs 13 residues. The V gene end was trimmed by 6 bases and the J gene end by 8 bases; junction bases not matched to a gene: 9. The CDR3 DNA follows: TGTGCCAGCAGACCAGACAGGGTCGGGGGCTACACCTTC. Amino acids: CASRPDRVGGYTF.

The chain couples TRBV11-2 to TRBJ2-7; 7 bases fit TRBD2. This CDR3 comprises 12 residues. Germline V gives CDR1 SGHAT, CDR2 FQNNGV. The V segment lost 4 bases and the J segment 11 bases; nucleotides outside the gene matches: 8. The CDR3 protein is CASSSGLLKEYF. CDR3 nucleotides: TGTGCCAGCAGCTCGGGACTATTGAAGGAGTACTTC.

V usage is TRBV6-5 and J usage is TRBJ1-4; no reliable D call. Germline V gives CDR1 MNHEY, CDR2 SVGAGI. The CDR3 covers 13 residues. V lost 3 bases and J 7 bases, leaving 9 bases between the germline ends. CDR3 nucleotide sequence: TGTGCCAGCAGTTATTATCCTACTGAAAAACTGTTTTTT. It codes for CASSYYPTEKLFF.

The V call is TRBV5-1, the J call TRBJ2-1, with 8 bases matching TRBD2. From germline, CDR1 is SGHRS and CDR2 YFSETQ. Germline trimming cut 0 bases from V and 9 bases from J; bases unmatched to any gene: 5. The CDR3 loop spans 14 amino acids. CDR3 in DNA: TGCGCCAGCAGCTTGGGAGCGGGAGTCCCTGAGCAGTTCTTC. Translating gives CASSLGAGVPEQFF. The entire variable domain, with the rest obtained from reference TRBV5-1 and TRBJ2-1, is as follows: KAGVTQTPRYLIKTRGQQVTLSCSPISGHRSVSWYQQTPGQGLQFLFEYFSETQRNKGNFPGRFSGRQFSNSRSEMNVSTLELGDSALYLCASSLGAGVPEQFFGPGTRLTVL.

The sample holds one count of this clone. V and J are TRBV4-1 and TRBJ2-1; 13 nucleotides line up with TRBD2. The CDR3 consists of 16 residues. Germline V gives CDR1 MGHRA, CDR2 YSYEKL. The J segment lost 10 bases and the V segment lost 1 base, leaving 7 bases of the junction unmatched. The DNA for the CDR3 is TGCGCCAGCAGCCAAGCAGGGACTAGCGGGATAGGAGAGCAGTTCTTC. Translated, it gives CASSQAGTSGIGEQFF.

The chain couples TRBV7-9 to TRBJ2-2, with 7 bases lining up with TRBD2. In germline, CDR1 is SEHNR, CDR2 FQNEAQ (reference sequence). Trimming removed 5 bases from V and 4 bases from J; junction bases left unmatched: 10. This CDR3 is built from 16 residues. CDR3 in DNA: TGTGCCAGCAGCCCAATCGGCGGGGGTGGCACCGGGGAGCTGTTTTTT. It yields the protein CASSPIGGGGTGELFF.

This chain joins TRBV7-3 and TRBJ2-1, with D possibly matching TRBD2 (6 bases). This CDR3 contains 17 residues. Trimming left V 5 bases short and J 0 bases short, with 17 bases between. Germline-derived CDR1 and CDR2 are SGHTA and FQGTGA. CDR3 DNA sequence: TGTGCCAGCAGCCCCGGTTCGGGGGTGAGCTCCTACAATGAGCAGTTCTTC. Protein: CASSPGSGVSSYNEQFF.

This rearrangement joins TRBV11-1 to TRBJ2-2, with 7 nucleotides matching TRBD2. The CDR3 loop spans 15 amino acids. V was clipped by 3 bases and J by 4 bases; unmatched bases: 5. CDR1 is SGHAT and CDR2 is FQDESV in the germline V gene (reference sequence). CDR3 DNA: TGTGCCAGCAGCTTGGAGCGGGGCTTCACCGGGGAGCTGTTTTTT. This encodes CASSLERGFTGELFF.

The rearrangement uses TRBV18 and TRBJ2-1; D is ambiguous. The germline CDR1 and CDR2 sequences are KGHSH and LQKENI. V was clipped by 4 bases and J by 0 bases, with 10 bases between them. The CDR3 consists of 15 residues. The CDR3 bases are TGTGCCAGCTCACGTGGTGGCAGCTCCTACAATGAGCAGTTCTTC. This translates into CASSRGGSSYNEQFF.

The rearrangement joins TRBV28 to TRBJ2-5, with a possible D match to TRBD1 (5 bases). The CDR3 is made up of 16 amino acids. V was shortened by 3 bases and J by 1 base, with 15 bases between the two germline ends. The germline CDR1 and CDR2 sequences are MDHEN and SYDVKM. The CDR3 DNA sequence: TGTGCCAGCAGTTTCTACCAGGGTATTGGCCAAGAGACCCAGTACTTC. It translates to CASSFYQGIGQETQYF.

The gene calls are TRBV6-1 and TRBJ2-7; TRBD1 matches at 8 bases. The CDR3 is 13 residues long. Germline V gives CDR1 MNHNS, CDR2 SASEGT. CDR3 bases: TGTGCGAGCTCTGTACAGGGGGGATACGAGCAGTACTTC. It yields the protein CASSVQGGYEQYF.